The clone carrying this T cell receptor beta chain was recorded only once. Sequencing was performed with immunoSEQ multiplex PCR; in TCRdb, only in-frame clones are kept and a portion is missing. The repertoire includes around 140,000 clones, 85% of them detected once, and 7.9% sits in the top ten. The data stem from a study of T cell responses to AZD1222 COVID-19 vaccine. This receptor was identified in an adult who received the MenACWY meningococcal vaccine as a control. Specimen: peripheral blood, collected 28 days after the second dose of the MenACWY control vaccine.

CDR3 amino acids: CASSPRPRGNINTEAFF. The CDR3 DNA reads TGTGCCAGCTCACCTCGGCCTCGGGGAAACATTAACACTGAAGCTTTCTTT. The chain links TRBV18 to TRBJ1-1, with unresolved D. The germline CDR1 and CDR2 sequences are KGHSH and LQKENI. CDR3 length: 17 amino acids. V shed 3 bases and J shed 2 bases, with 19 bases lying between them.